This TCR beta chain was captured by sequencing in a study of blood T cell repertoires in COVID-19 (dated by TCRdb to 2020 to 2022). As for the study more broadly: The collaborator samples originated in the United States, Italy and Spain and spanned the acute and convalescent phases of COVID-19. The samples were drawn from the first 160 participants of the ongoing ImmuneRACE study and from 1,254 subjects provided by 6 global collaborators. Where available, HLA class I and class II types were obtained from metadata supplied by the sample provider rather than from assay-based typing. The material from the prospective study consisted of cDNA or gDNA derived from T cells, B-cell-depleted T cells, or PBMCs. Deeply sampled blood TCRbeta repertoires from subjects exposed to, actively infected with, or recovered from COVID-19 were included in the dataset. Nearly every sample came with metadata listing a de-identified subject ID, COVID-19 status, age in years and sex. The repertoires were made available in a free public database intended to serve as a resource for research on the immune response to SARS-CoV-2. What the research found in general, with its limitations: The amount of clinical and demographic metadata varied by source and participant and was provided uncurated.

In Seattle, one collaborating source enrolled patients while the infection was active and tracked those patients longitudinally over the course of disease. Whole blood was collected in K2EDTA tubes by collaborating institutions according to the institutions' own protocols. For TCRbeta analysis, collaborator samples were shipped as frozen whole blood, as isolated PBMCs, or as DNA extracted from either sample type. V and J are truncated by 4 bases and 5 bases respectively, leaving an intervening sequence of 13 bases. CDR1 is given as SGHRS and CDR2 as YFSETQ, both from the germline V gene. The CDR3 goes from the cysteine to the phenylalanine over 13 residues. The read is trimmed to its CDR3 DNA, 39 bases read in frame from base 1. The immunoSEQ Assay, a bias-controlled multiplex PCR, was used to amplify TCRbeta CDR3 regions from genomic DNA. In the authors' own workflow: Nucleated cell counts per sample were estimated from amplification of reference gene primers within the assay. To quantify the absolute abundance of each unique TCRbeta CDR3 rearrangement, sequence reads were collapsed and filtered. For each sample, productive Simpson clonality was calculated as the square root of Simpson's diversity index over productive rearrangements. What TCRdb holds here is the immuneACCESS table cut down to in-frame rearrangements. Part of the clones is not present; checked against another copy, under half of the missing clones reflect an unresolved V gene, and the others are unexplained. That table furnishes V, J and clone size, whereas the DNA furnished D and trimming. A total of some 200,000 clones appear in this sample, roughly 80% of them only once. The ten biggest clones cover more than 10% of the sample.

To note about this clone: Its antigen is not yet known. Base qualities are not provided; no much larger clone lies one nucleotide away.

This TCR was recovered from a woman of 80 years or more with COVID-19, enrolled during active disease. The V and J segments used are TRBV5-1 and TRBJ2-7, with a weak D call of TRBD1 (6 bases match). The sequenced material came from peripheral blood. At the DNA level, the sequence is TGCGCCAGCAGCCCACAGGGAGAGGACGAGCAGTACTTC. The translation is CASSPQGEDEQYF.